This T cell receptor (beta chain) is drawn from a study of spatial heterogeneity in lung cancer. Across the study: Beta-chain sequences were consistently detected more often than alpha-chain sequences. As counted in raw reads, each unique TCR and UMI combination appeared more than ten times on average.

Time point: sample taken at primary tumor resection. TCRs were sequenced from unsorted whole RNA of tumor, nontumor lung or PBMC. The donor population consisted of approximately 68 patients with untreated, early-stage non-small cell lung cancer. The ends were cut back, 0 bases at V and 7 bases at J, with 16 bases in the middle. CDR1 and CDR2 from the germline V gene are MNHEY and SVGEGT. CDR3 length equals 16 residues. Each molecule of TCR cDNA was tagged with one unique molecular identifier. MiXCR was run by TCRdb on the 5' RACE reads, yielding one entry per CDR3 protein. The data hold just under 95,000 distinct CDR3 sequences, with roughly 12% observed a single time.

The rearrangement uses TRBV6-2 or TRBV6-3 and TRBJ1-5; D may be TRBD1 (5 bases). This TCR derives from a male donor with early-stage non-small cell lung cancer. The material sequenced was PBMCs, taken at surgery. As DNA, the CDR3 is TGTGCCAGCAGTTACTCAGGGGTAACGTGGAAACAGCCCCAGCATTTT. Translated, it gives CASSYSGVTWKQPQHF.